Sequencing of this T cell receptor beta chain was carried out in a study of cytomegalovirus exposure and HLA in healthy donors. With V trimmed by 3 bases and J by 11 bases, 11 bases remained unmatched. CDR1 and CDR2 from the germline V gene are SGDLS and YYNGEE. There are 15 residues in the CDR3. Both 60 Vbeta primers and 13 Jbeta primers went into the PCR. The method was immunoSEQ multiplex PCR; TCRdb's version includes in-frame clones alone and lacks a portion of them. The table shows 80,000 to 95,000 clones, with 75% to 85% occurring only once. The chain carries TRBV9 and TRBJ2-5, with 12 bases identical to TRBD2. Sequencing used PBMCs. This receptor was obtained from a woman in her thirties in good health and CMV-seronegative. The CDR3 reads CASSAQTSGSEGQYF. DNA for the CDR3: TGTGCCAGCAGCGCCCAGACTAGCGGGAGCGAAGGGCAGTACTTC.